The source of this T cell receptor beta chain is a study of CD8 T cells in Susac syndrome. Germline-derived CDR1 and CDR2 are SGDLS and YYNGEE. The length of the CDR3 is 16 residues. Between the trimmed V and J ends, which lost 4 bases and 0 bases, there was a span of 16 bases. The RNA, about 0.45 to 1 ug, was put through reverse transcription using random hexamers. Via MiXCR, TCRdb re-called the immunoSEQ multiplex PCR reads, giving one row per CDR3 protein. The sample carries roughly 140,000 distinct CDR3 sequences, 85% to 95% recorded once. V usage is TRBV9 and J usage is TRBJ1-1; unclear D gene. The specimen was CD4+ T cells from PBMCs. This receptor was identified in a human donor with Susac syndrome. The CDR3 sequence is CASSPRVRAMNTEAFF. CDR3 coding DNA: TGTGCCAGCAGCCCCCGAGTCAGAGCCATGAACACTGAAGCTTTCTTT.